The 10 T cell receptor beta chains listed next were all sequenced from one sample in a study of immune evolution from preneoplasia to lung adenocarcinoma. Repertoires were generated with immunoSEQ multiplex PCR, while TCRdb's copy carries only in-frame clones and drops some. This table holds around 2,500 clones, 84% found once. The sequenced sample consisted of FFPE invasive lung adenocarcinoma tissue. These receptors all come from a person aged 55-79 years with invasive lung adenocarcinoma.

The chain has TRBV5-1 and TRBJ1-6, with D possibly matching TRBD1 (6 bases). The CDR3 is made up of 14 amino acids. In germline, CDR1 is SGHRS, CDR2 YFSETQ. Deletions cut 4 bases from V and 6 bases from J, with 11 bases between. This chain's CDR3 is CASSDDRFNSPLHF. The DNA of the CDR3 is TGCGCCAGCAGCGATGACAGGTTTAATTCACCCCTCCACTTT.

This clone has just one count. The rearrangement uses TRBV9 and TRBJ2-5; D is unresolved. This CDR3 contains 9 residues. In germline, CDR1 is SGDLS, CDR2 YYNGEE. V was trimmed by 6 bases and J by 6 bases, leaving 3 bases between them. In nucleotides, the CDR3 is TGTGCCAGCACCAAGACCCAGTACTTC. This sequence encodes CASTKTQYF. The whole variable domain, filled in from reference TRBV9 and TRBJ2-5, reads DSGVTQTPKHLITATGQRVTLRCSPRSGDLSVYWYQQSLDQGLQFLIQYYNGEERAKGNILERFSAQQFPDLHSELNLSSLELGDSALYFCASTKTQYFGPGTRLLVL.

With respect to this clone: The junction departs from the called germline gene at one end, perhaps through a read error. The chain carries TRBV6-1 and TRBJ2-3, with 8 positions matching TRBD2. CDR3 size: 16 residues. The germline V gene has CDR1 MNHNS and CDR2 SASEGT. This CDR3 is CASSKALAASTDTQYF. CDR3 in DNA: TGTGCCAGCAGTAAAGCACTAGCGGCGAGCACAGATACGCAGTATTTT.

This sequence joins TRBV11-1 and TRBJ2-3; the D is unclear. Germline V gives CDR1 SGHAT, CDR2 FQDESV (reference sequence). The CDR3 is made up of 15 amino acids. Between the trimmed V and J ends, which lost 3 bases and 4 bases, there was a span of 14 bases. The CDR3 nucleotides read TGTGCCAGCAGCTTGGTAGGCTGGACCTCAGATACGCAGTATTTT. Translating gives CASSLVGWTSDTQYF.

This chain uses TRBV11-3 with TRBJ2-3, with 7 bases that match TRBD1. V shed 3 bases and J 5 bases; nucleotides not matched to a gene: 5. This CDR3 has 14 amino acids. Germline CDR1 and CDR2: SGHNT and YENEEA. The CDR3 DNA follows: TGTGCCAGCAGCTTTGGACAGGAGGTAGATACGCAGTATTTT. Its translation: CASSFGQEVDTQYF. The full variable domain, its missing parts supplied by reference TRBV11-3 and TRBJ2-3, is EAGVVQSPRYKIIEKKQPVAFWCNPISGHNTLYWYLQNLGQGPELLIRYENEEAVDDSQLPKDRFSAERLKGVDSTLKIQPAELGDSAVYLCASSFGQEVDTQYFGPGTRLTVL.

The J gene is TRBJ1-2, the V gene TRBV19, with 9 bases lining up with TRBD1. Looked up from germline, CDR1 is LNHDA and CDR2 is SQIVND (reference sequence). The CDR3 contains 16 residues. The J segment lost 7 bases and the V segment lost 5 bases, leaving 14 bases of the junction unmatched. The CDR3: CASSAAGQGLLRGYTF. In nucleotides, the CDR3 is TGTGCCAGTAGTGCGGCGGGACAGGGCCTATTACGTGGCTACACCTTC. The full variable domain, in which reference TRBV19 and TRBJ1-2 provide the parts outside the CDR3, is DGGITQSPKYLFRKEGQNVTLSCEQNLNHDAMYWYRQDPGQGLRLIYYSQIVNDFQKGDIAEGYSVSREKKESFPLTVTSAQKNPTAFYLCASSAAGQGLLRGYTFGSGTRLTVV.

The chain recombines TRBV21-1 with TRBJ2-2; the D call of TRBD2 is as the table states it, not checked on the DNA. TRBV21-1 is recorded as a pseudogene. The CDR3 runs to 16 residues. The CDR3 DNA is TGTGCCAGCAGCAAAGCGGAGGGAATGGGATCCGGGGAGCTGTTTTTT. It is translated as CASSKAEGMGSGELFF.

The genes are TRBV4-2 and TRBJ1-2, with 8 bases identical to TRBD1. The CDR3 loop spans 18 amino acids. V lost 0 bases, J lost 7 bases, and 16 bases stayed unmatched. The germline gives CDR1 LGHNA, CDR2 YNFKEQ. CDR3 DNA sequence: TGTGCCAGCAGCCAAGAATTGAACAGGGGGAGGGGGAATCCTGGCTACACCTTC. This codes for CASSQELNRGRGNPGYTF.

V usage is TRBV5-1 and J usage is TRBJ1-4, with D possibly being TRBD1 (5 bases). Trimming removed 1 base from V and 1 base from J, with 11 bases in between. This CDR3 contains 16 residues. Per the germline V gene, CDR1 is SGHRS and CDR2 is YFSETQ. The CDR3 DNA follows: TGCGCCAGCAGCTTGCCCTTGGGGGGAACTAATGAAAAACTGTTTTTT. Translating it yields CASSLPLGGTNEKLFF.

Comments on this clone: At one end, the junction sequence differs from germline, possibly due to a read error. The J gene is TRBJ1-2, the V gene TRBV11-2; TRBD1 is a possible D gene (5 bases). CDR3 size: 14 residues. Germline lookup yields CDR1 SGHAT and CDR2 FQNNGV. The CDR3 loop is CASSPQGYLYSYTF. The CDR3 nucleotides read TGTGCCAGCAGCCCTCAGGGATACCTCTATAGCTACACCTTC.